A selection of T cell receptor beta chains follows, all from one sample in a study of shared clonotypes between healthy human individuals. Measured with immunoSEQ multiplex PCR; TCRdb has only the in-frame clones, and not every one. The sample shows around 2,000,000 clones, 90% to 95% of them seen only once. Sequenced input: naive CD4+ T cells sorted from blood. Every receptor here comes from a man aged 18-30 years in good health. CDR3s include the opening cysteine and the closing phenylalanine or tryptophan. Fields, in order: D gene, V gene, J gene, clone size, CDR3 DNA, CDR3 protein. D genes are given only for firm matches. Clone size is not always given. Where it is, it says once, few, many or a class for expanded clones.

>TRBD1|TRBV7-3|TRBJ1-2|-
TGTGCCAGCAGCTTAACACAGGGGGCGGATGGCTACACCTTC
CASSLTQGADGYTF
>TRBD2|TRBV27|TRBJ2-7|once
TGTGCCAGCAGTCCGGGGACTAGGGCCTACGAGCAGTACTTC
CASSPGTRAYEQYF
>-|TRBV6-1|TRBJ2-7|-
TGTGCCAGCAGTGAAAGGGACAACTACGAGCAGTACTTC
CASSERDNYEQYF
>-|TRBV25-1|TRBJ1-6|-
TGTGCCAGCAGTGACTATAGTAGTCATAATTCACCCCTCCACTTT
CASSDYSSHNSPLHF
>TRBD2|TRBV28|TRBJ2-4|-
TGTGCCAGTGGAGTGGGAGGGGTAGTAGCCAAAAACATTCAGTACTTC
CASGVGGVVAKNIQYF
>-|TRBV4-3|TRBJ1-6|few
TGCGCCAGCAGCCAAGAGATAAGAAATTCACCCCTCCACTTT
CASSQEIRNSPLHF
>TRBD1|TRBV6-1|TRBJ2-7|-
TGTGCCAGCAGTGGCTGGGACAGGGGCTACGAGCAGTACTTC
CASSGWDRGYEQYF
>-|TRBV29-1|TRBJ2-2|-
TGCAGCGTTAGACAGAACACCGGGGAGCTGTTTTTT
CSVRQNTGELFF
>-|TRBV10-3|TRBJ2-7|-
TGTGCCACAGGGGGGCTTCCCTACGAGCAGTACTTC
CATGGLPYEQYF
>-|TRBV7-9|TRBJ2-3|-
TGTGCCAGCAGCCAGCCCCCCGGGACATCTGGTGATACGCAGTATTTT
CASSQPPGTSGDTQYF
>TRBD1|TRBV5-1|TRBJ2-1|-
TGCGCCAGCAGCTTGGTTGGGACAGTCTCCTACAATGAGCAGTTCTTC
CASSLVGTVSYNEQFF
>TRBD1|TRBV18|TRBJ2-3|-
TGTGCCAGCTCAGGTGGACAGGGTGCAGATACGCAGTATTTT
CASSGGQGADTQYF
>-|TRBV27|TRBJ2-7|-
TGTGCCAGCAGTTTGACGGGGTATAACGAGCAGTACTTC
CASSLTGYNEQYF
>-|TRBV2|TRBJ1-6|-
TGTGCCAGCAGTGAAAGGAAGGGGGGGGATTCACCCCTCCACTTT
CASSERKGGDSPLHF
>TRBD1|TRBV11-2|TRBJ2-7|-
TGTGCCAGCAGCTTAGTTGGACAGGGGGCTTACGAGCAGTACTTC
CASSLVGQGAYEQYF
>TRBD2|TRBV6-1|TRBJ2-7|-
TGTGCCAGCCAGACTAGCGGAACTCTCTACGAGCAGTACTTC
CASQTSGTLYEQYF
>-|TRBV11-2|TRBJ1-6|-
TGTGCCAGCAGCTTACGCAGGGATAATTCACCCCTCCACTTT
CASSLRRDNSPLHF
>-|TRBV6-4|TRBJ2-3|-
TGTGCCAGCAGTGAACAGGGATTCGGCACAGATACGCAGTATTTT
CASSEQGFGTDTQYF
>-|TRBV6-6|TRBJ2-7|-
TGTGCCACCACACCTGGGACTGGGGGAGTTGTGCAGTACTTC
CATTPGTGGVVQYF
>-|TRBV19|TRBJ2-3|-
TGTGCCAGTAGTATAGACAGGCTTCGGCAGTATTTT
CASSIDRLRQYF
>-|TRBV10-3|TRBJ1-2|once
TGTGCCATCAGTGAGTTCAGCCCTGATGGCTACACCTTC
CAISEFSPDGYTF
>TRBD2|TRBV4-1|TRBJ2-5|-
TGCGCCAGCAGCCAAGTGAGCTGGACTAGCCCAGAGACCCAGTACTTC
CASSQVSWTSPETQYF
>TRBD2|TRBV28|TRBJ2-7|-
TGTGCCAGCAGGACTAGCGGGAGCTCCTACGAGCAGTACTTC
CASRTSGSSYEQYF
>-|TRBV14|TRBJ1-6|-
TGTGCCAGCAGCCAAGCCACTCTTAATAATTCACCCCTCCACTTT
CASSQATLNNSPLHF
>-|TRBV10-3|TRBJ2-5|-
TGTGCCATCAAGGCAGGGATGGGAGAGACCCAGTACTTC
CAIKAGMGETQYF
>-|TRBV9|TRBJ1-6|-
TGTGCCAGCAGCGTAGATGGGGCCCAGGGTTCACCCCTCCACTTT
CASSVDGAQGSPLHF
>-|TRBV5-1|TRBJ1-3|-
TGCGCCAGCAGCTTGGGCGGGTCTGGAAACACCATATATTTT
CASSLGGSGNTIYF
>TRBD1|TRBV2|TRBJ2-1|-
TGTGCCAGCAGTAAAGAAGGTACAGGGGGAGTTAACAATGAGCAGTTCTTC
CASSKEGTGGVNNEQFF
>-|TRBV18|TRBJ1-2|-
TGTGCCAGCTCACCACGGGGAAACTATGGCTACACCTTC
CASSPRGNYGYTF
>TRBD1|TRBV15|TRBJ2-7|-
TGTGCCACCAGCAGCTCGTCCCGGAACAGGGGGTCCTACGAGCAGTACTTC
CATSSSSRNRGSYEQYF
>TRBD1|TRBV5-8|TRBJ1-5|-
TGTGCCAGCAGCTTGTGGACAGGGGAAAATCAGCCCCAGCATTTT
CASSLWTGENQPQHF
>-|TRBV6-1|TRBJ2-7|-
TGTGCCAGCAGTGAAATCCCGAACGGCGCCTACGAGCAGTACTTC
CASSEIPNGAYEQYF
>TRBD1|TRBV25-1|TRBJ2-7|few
TGTGCCAGCAGTGAATCAGCCTGGGACAGCTCCTACGAGCAGTACTTC
CASSESAWDSSYEQYF
>TRBD1|TRBV11-2|TRBJ1-2|-
TGTGCCAGCAGCTTAGCCCCGGACAGGGTCTGGGGCTACACCTTC
CASSLAPDRVWGYTF
>-|TRBV21-1|TRBJ2-4|-
TGTGCCAGGAAACACGATGTATTAGCGGGCAAAAACATTCAGTACTTC
CARKHDVLAGKNIQYF
>-|TRBV6-1|TRBJ2-2|-
TGTGCCAGCAGTGAAAATCCAGGTCCGAACACCGGGGAGCTGTTTTTT
CASSENPGPNTGELFF
>TRBD1|TRBV10-3|TRBJ2-7|-
TGTGCCATCCGGACAGGGCTCTACGAGCAGTACTTC
CAIRTGLYEQYF
>-|TRBV18|TRBJ2-6|-
TGTGCCAGCTCACCACCCGGGACGTACGACTCTGGGGCCAACGTCCTGACTTTC
CASSPPGTYDSGANVLTF
>TRBD2|TRBV7-4|TRBJ2-5|once
TGTGCCAGCAGCTTATTGGAGACTAGCGGGGGGCCTAGAGGCCAGTACTTC
CASSLLETSGGPRGQYF
>TRBD2|TRBV5-1|TRBJ2-1|once
TGCGCCAGCAGCTCGGGACTAGACCCCCGAAATGAGCAGTTCTTC
CASSSGLDPRNEQFF
>TRBD1|TRBV2|TRBJ1-2|-
TGTGCCAGCACCAGCCAGGGACAGGGGTGGGGCTACACCTTC
CASTSQGQGWGYTF
>-|TRBV10-1|TRBJ2-1|-
TGCGCCAGCAGCTGGGACCTAAACAATGAGCAGTTCTTC
CASSWDLNNEQFF
>TRBD2|TRBV18|TRBJ2-7|once
TGTGCCAGCTCAGTAGCGGGGGGCTCCTACGAGCAGTACTTC
CASSVAGGSYEQYF